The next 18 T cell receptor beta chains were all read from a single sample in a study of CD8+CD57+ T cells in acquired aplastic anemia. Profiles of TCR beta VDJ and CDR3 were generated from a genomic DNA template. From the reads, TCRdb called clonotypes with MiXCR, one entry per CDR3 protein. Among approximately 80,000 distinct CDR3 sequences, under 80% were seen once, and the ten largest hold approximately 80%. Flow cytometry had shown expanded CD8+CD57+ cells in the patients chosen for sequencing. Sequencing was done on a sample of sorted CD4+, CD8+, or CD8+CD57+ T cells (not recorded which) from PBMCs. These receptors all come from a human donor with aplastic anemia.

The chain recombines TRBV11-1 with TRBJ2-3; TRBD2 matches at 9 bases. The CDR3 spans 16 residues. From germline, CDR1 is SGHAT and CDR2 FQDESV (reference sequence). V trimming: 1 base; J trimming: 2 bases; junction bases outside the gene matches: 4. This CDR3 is CASSLETSGNTDTQYF. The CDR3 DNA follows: TGTGCCAGCAGCTTAGAGACTAGCGGAAACACAGATACGCAGTATTTT.

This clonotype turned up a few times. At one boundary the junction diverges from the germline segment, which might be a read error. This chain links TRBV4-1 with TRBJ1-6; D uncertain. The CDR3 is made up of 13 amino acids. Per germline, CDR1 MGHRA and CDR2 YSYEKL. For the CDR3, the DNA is TGCGCCAGCAGCCAAGATGGTCGCGAGGCGTCCTCCTTT. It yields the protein CASSQDGREASSF.

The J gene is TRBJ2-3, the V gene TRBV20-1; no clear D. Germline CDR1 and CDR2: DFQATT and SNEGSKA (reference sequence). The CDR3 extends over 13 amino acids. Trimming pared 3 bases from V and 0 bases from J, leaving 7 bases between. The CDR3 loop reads CSASSGSTDTQYF. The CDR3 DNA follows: TGCAGTGCTAGTTCCGGAAGCACAGATACGCAGTATTTT.

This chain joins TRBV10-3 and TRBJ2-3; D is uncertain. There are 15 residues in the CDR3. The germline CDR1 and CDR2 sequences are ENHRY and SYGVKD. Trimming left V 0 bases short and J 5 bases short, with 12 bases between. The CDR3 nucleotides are TGTGCCATCAGTGAGTCGACCGGTGTTGGAGATACGCAGTATTTT. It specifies CAISESTGVGDTQYF.

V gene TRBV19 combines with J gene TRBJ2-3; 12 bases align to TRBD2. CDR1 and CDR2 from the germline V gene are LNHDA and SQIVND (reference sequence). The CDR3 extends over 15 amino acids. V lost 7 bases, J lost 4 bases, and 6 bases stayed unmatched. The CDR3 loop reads CASTLTSGRADTQYF. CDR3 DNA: TGTGCCAGTACTCTGACTAGCGGGAGAGCAGATACGCAGTATTTT.

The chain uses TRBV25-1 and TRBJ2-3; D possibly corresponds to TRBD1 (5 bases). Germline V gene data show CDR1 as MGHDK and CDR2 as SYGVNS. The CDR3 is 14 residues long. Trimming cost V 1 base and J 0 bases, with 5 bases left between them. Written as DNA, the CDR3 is TGTGCCAGCAGTGAATGGGGCAGCACAGATACGCAGTATTTT. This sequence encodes CASSEWGSTDTQYF. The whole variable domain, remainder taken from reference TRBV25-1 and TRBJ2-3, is EADIYQTPRYLVIGTGKKITLECSQTMGHDKMYWYQQDPGMELHLIHYSYGVNSTEKGDLSSESTVSRIRTEHFPLTLESARPSHTSQYLCASSEWGSTDTQYFGPGTRLTVL.

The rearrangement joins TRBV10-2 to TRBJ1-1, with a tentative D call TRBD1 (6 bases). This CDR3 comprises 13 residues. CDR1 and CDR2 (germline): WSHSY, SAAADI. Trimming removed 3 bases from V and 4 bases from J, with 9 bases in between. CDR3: CASSEKGGTEAFF. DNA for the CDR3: TGCGCCAGCAGTGAAAAGGGGGGCACTGAAGCTTTCTTT.

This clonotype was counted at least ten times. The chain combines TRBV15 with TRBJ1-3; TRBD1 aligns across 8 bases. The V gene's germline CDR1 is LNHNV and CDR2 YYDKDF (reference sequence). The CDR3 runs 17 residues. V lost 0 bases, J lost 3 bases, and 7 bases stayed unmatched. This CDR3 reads CATSRDSVDRVGNTIYF. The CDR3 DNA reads TGTGCCACCAGCAGAGATTCGGTGGACAGGGTTGGAAACACCATATATTTT.

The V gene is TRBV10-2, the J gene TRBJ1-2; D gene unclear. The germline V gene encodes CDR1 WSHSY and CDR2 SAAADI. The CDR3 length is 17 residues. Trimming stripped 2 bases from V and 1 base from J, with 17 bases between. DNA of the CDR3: TGCGCCAGCAGTGAGAAGACTGGGATACCTATTAACTATGGCTACACCTTC. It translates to CASSEKTGIPINYGYTF.

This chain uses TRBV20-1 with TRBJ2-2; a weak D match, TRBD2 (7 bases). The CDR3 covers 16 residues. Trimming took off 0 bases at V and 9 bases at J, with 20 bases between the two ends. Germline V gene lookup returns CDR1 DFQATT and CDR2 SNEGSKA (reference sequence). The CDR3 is CSAREGASGERRELFF. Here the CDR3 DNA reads TGCAGTGCTAGAGAGGGGGCGAGCGGGGAACGTAGGGAGCTGTTTTTT.

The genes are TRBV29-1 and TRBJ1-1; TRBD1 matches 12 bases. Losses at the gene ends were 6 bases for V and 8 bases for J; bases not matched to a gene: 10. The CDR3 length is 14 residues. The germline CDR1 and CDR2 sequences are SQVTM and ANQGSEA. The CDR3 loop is CSVRDRGQGTEAFF. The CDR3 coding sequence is TGCAGCGTAAGGGACAGGGGGCAGGGCACCGAAGCTTTCTTT.

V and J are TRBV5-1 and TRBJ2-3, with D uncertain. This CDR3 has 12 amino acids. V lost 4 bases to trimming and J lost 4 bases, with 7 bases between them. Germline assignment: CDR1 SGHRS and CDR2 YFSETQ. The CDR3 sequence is CASSTGADTQYF. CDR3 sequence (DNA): TGCGCCAGCAGCACTGGAGCAGATACGCAGTATTTT.

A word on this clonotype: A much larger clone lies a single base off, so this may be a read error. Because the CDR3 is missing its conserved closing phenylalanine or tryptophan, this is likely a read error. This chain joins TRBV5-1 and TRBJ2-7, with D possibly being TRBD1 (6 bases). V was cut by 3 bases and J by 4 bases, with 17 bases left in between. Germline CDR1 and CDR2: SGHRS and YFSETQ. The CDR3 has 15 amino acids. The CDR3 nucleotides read TGCGCCAGCAGCTCCAACGCCCCCGACAGGTACGAGCAGTACCTC. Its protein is CASSSNAPDRYEQYL.

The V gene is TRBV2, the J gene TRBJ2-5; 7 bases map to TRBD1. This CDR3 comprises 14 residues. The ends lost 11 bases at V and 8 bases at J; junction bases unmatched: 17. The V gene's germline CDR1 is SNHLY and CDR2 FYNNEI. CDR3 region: CAGRGWTGSETQYF. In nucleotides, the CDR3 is TGTGCCGGGAGAGGGTGGACAGGCTCGGAAACCCAGTACTTC.

The CDR3 nucleotides read TGTGCCAGCATCCAGACCGGGACAGGGACCTTAATCACTGAAGCTTTCTTT. The encoded protein is CASIQTGTGTLITEAFF. The chain uses TRBV28 and TRBJ1-1, with 9 bases matching TRBD1. This CDR3 region has 17 residues. The trim removed 7 bases at V and 4 bases at J, leaving 16 bases unmatched. The germline CDR1 and CDR2 sequences are MDHEN and SYDVKM.

CDR3 in DNA: TGTGCCAGCAGTCCGGAGCAGGGTTATGAAGCTTTCTTT. The encoded protein is CASSPEQGYEAFF. This chain joins TRBV25-1 and TRBJ1-1; TRBD1 might be the D (5 bases). CDR1 MGHDK and CDR2 SYGVNS come from the germline V gene. The CDR3 is 13 residues long. Trimming removed 5 bases from V and 7 bases from J, with 14 bases in between.

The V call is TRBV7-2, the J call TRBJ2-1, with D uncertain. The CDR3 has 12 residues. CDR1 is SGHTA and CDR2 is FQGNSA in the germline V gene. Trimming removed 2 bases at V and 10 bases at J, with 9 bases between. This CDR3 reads CASSLLSGEQFF. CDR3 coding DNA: TGTGCCAGCAGCTTACTATCGGGCGAGCAGTTCTTC. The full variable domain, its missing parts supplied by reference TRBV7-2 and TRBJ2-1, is GAGVSQSPSNKVTEKGKDVELRCDPISGHTALYWYRQSLGQGLEFLIYFQGNSAPDKSGLPSDRFSAERTGGSVSTLTIQRTQQEDSAVYLCASSLLSGEQFFGPGTRLTVL.

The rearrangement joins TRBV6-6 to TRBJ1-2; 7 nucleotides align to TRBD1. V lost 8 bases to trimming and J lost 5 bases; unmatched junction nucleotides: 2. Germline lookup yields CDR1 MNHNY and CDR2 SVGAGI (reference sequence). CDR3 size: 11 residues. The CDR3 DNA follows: TGTGCCAGCGGGGACAGTTATGGCTACACCTTC. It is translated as CASGDSYGYTF.